This T cell receptor beta chain was captured by sequencing in a study of cytomegalovirus exposure and HLA in healthy donors (dated by TCRdb to about 2017). About the study as a whole: According to an earlier analysis of 587 of the donors, some 170 million T cells yielded 117 million unique TCR beta sequences and 276 Gb of sequence data. An early release that covered some 630 HLA-typed donors contained approximately 300 gigabases of sequencing data and 75 million to 100 million unique TCR sequences. Among the approximately 400 genotyped donors, approximately 77% belonged to the genetic ancestry cluster associated with self-reported Caucasian donors. The study was designed to test whether signatures of past pathogen exposure could be identified by cataloging public T cell receptors. The study used immunosequencing to profile the T cell repertoires of 670 or so subjects and linked those repertoires to cytomegalovirus serostatus. Along with the approximately 650-subject first cohort, a separate validation cohort of roughly 110 different subjects was used. The study combined high-throughput TCR immunosequencing, statistical association of individual TCRs with disease status, and machine learning to predict cytomegalovirus infection status. A later analysis re-analyzed previously published TCR beta repertoires from hundreds of donors and added high-resolution HLA genotyping to study TCR occurrence patterns. In the later analysis, no new phenotypic data were used to find candidate immune exposures; instead, reliance was placed on TCR beta sequences and their occurrence across donors. An earlier analysis of 587 of the donors applied high-throughput TCR beta sequencing to assess whether each TCR beta V gene segment acted as functional or pseudogenic. Alongside the repertoire data, information on donor age, sex, ethnicity and CMV serostatus was compiled. A later genetic analysis took genome-wide SNP genotypes for about 65% of the 666 donors and used that subset as a discovery cohort. All discovery cohort repertoires had been generated using a single sequencing platform. HLA typing covered class I and class II loci at four-digit resolution. The number of donors typed differed by locus, with about 629-640 for A, B, C, DRB1 and DQB1, more than 500 for DQA1, over 600 for DPA1, and 400 to 490 for DPB1. Because of strong linkage in the cohort, roughly five DR-DQ haplotypes were treated as single units for association and clustering. Across 398 genotyped donors of the cohort, an average of roughly 250,000 unique TCR beta nucleotide sequences per donor were sequenced, and 15% to 20% of those sequences were non-productive. The paper's findings and limits, for the study overall: In an earlier analysis of approximately 600 of the donors, most TCR beta V segments were observed in productive rearrangements about 87% or about 30% of the time, broadly matching IMGT annotations. The authors suggested that the approach could potentially be extended to other disease states and immunological phenotypes. For the cohort, immune exposure information was limited to CMV serostatus. Strong co-occurrence of HLA alleles, especially DR and DQ, made assigning TCR associations to individual alleles difficult. In a later analysis, several top co-occurrence clusters were reported to appear linked to parvovirus B19, influenza, CMV and Epstein-Barr virus. A further reported finding was that TCR beta sequences accurately predicted the HLA-A and HLA-B alleles for most subjects in the first cohort. The cohort was sequenced for TCR beta chains only, and without alpha or paired-chain data the features that could be detected were limited. In a later analysis, HLA-associated TCR beta chains showed more clonal expansion and lower generation probabilities than non-associated chains that were equally common. The sequencing pipeline was judged likely to have produced a cluster of highly shared sequence variants as a technical artifact. A few of the identified cytomegalovirus-associated TCR beta chains were confirmed in vitro to be specific for cytomegalovirus antigens. Most TCR sequences were observed very rarely across donors, whereas some public TCRs were present in many individuals. Cytomegalovirus status was reported to be diagnosed by the classifier with high specificity and sensitivity in both the original and validation cohorts. Roughly uniform sequencing depth across donors was assumed in presence/absence analyses, although this assumption may not hold. An association between a missense DCLRE1C variant and V-gene and J-gene trimming of TCR beta chains was found in a later genetic analysis and replicated in an independent cohort. According to a later analysis, most CMV-associated TCR beta chains appeared to be HLA-restricted, and the HLA associations seemed to be driven largely by CMV exposure. In a later analysis, the rate of TCR association differed among HLA loci, with DRB1 alleles having the most associated TCRs and HLA-C alleles having the fewest. A later analysis associated about 17,000 TCR beta sequences with specific HLA alleles at a false discovery rate of 0.05. Linkage disequilibrium might explain the correlated functional status among segregating V segments, but an unknown experimental factor could not be excluded. In a later genetic analysis, fewer N-insertions in productive TCRs were reported among donors in an Asian-associated ancestry cluster than the 666-donor mean. The 87-base-pair reads could not distinguish some IMGT-functional V segments, including TRBV6-2 and TRBV6-3, so those segments were excluded. Because counts were too low, about 15 rarely observed V segments, including chromosome 9 orphons, were left out of the earlier analysis of about 620 of the donors. A total of some 180 TCR beta chains were listed by the study as associated with cytomegalovirus. Because some donors lacked HLA typing at each locus, the association tests relied only on the typed subset.

The library was generated by the immunoSEQ multiplex PCR assay. For the multiplex PCR, a mixture combining 60 forward primers for TCR Vbeta segments and 13 reverse primers for TCR Jbeta segments was used. A multiplex PCR assay on genomic DNA amplified the CDR3 region of rearranged TCR beta genes. The Illumina HiSeq System was used to sequence the amplified TCR beta libraries as 87-base-pair reads. In the source study's methods: In a later analysis, approximately 74 million unique TCR beta chains were counted across the approximately 620 repertoires, and around 10 million of these chains were shared by at least two donors. Raw reads were error-corrected and collapsed into unique sequences with a nearest-neighbor algorithm that merged closely related sequences to remove PCR and sequencing errors. To assign V, D and J gene segments, CDR3 sequences were aligned to IMGT reference sequences. For a sequence to be retained, at least a six-nucleotide match to both a V gene segment and a J gene segment was required. Rearrangements were called productive when the CDR3 lacked stop codons and stayed in frame with V and J; all others were non-productive. Following IMGT convention, CDR3 was defined as the stretch from the second conserved V-encoded cysteine to the conserved J-encoded phenylalanine. Sequences without an unambiguous match to a single V gene segment were excluded from the earlier analysis of approximately 560 of the donors. An earlier analysis of fewer than 750 of the donors classified V segments as functional when productive rearrangements were above 56.7% and as segregating when the standard deviation between donors was above 5%. A statistical classification framework was built for diagnosing cytomegalovirus status from the catalog of TCR beta chain sequences. A later analysis assigned V and J genes by comparing TCR nucleotide sequences with IMGT/GENE-DB human TR gene sequences. Using the TCRdist pipeline, a later analysis assigned CDR3 sequences along with most-parsimonious VDJ recombination scenarios. A later analysis defined each TCR beta chain by its CDR3 amino acid sequence plus V-gene family, and excluded reads lacking a unique V-gene family. A later analysis removed 600 or so highly shared, low-generation-probability nucleotide sequences to deal with suspected cross-contamination and a sequencing artifact. In a later analysis, a clonal expansion index for each public chain was calculated from normalized within-repertoire ranks of inferred template counts. In a later analysis, generation probabilities were computed with a VDJ recombination model fitted to out-of-frame rearrangements, and the resulting probabilities were checked against IGoR. In a later analysis, TCR-TCR, TCR-HLA and TCR-CMV co-occurrence was scored with hypergeometric tests, and a repertoire-size bias correction was applied to TCR pairs. To estimate false discovery rates, a later analysis permuted the HLA or CMV assignments 20 times. In a later analysis, co-occurring TCRs were grouped with DBSCAN, and TCRdist sequence similarity was added when clustering was performed within HLA-allele-positive subsets. Co-occurrence clustering excluded repertoires with fewer than 30,000 or more than 120,000 public chains, plus five with anomalous nucleotide sharing. TCRdb limited this immuneACCESS table to in-frame rearrangements with V and J called. A share of clones is missing; checked studies link under half to unresolved V genes, and the rest is unexplained. That table supplies the V and J calls and clone size; D and trimming were determined from the DNA. Counted in this sample were more than 70,000 clones; 70% to 80% of them appeared once. The ten largest clones capture more than 2.5% of the sample.

The CDR3 measures 16 amino acids from cysteine to phenylalanine. The CDR3 DNA has 48 bases and is translated from base 1. Based on the germline V gene (reference sequence), the CDR1 and CDR2 sequences are SEHNR and FQNEAQ. In total, 600 or so healthy bone marrow donors made up the cohort. At the time of sampling, every cohort member was nominally healthy, though immune exposures that went unrecorded were likely present. The donor was CMV seropositive and was included in the group of 300 or so seropositive cohort members. Every donor gave a peripheral blood sample, and the peripheral blood mononuclear cells from that sample were used for TCR beta sequencing. Genomic DNA extraction from the blood cell samples was performed with the Qiagen DNeasy Blood Extraction Kit. Regarding this clone: Its antigen target is currently unknown. The junction does not match germline at one end; this may be a read error.

The sequenced material came from PBMCs. The clonotype originates from a man in his fifties or sixties in good health and CMV-seropositive. The rearranged segments are TRBV7-9 and TRBJ2-7, and TRBD2 matches 7 of the central bases. The nucleotides are TGTTCCAGCAGCACTGGGGACTACCGGGGGACCTACGAGCAGTACTTC. This codes for CSSSTGDYRGTYEQYF. Full variable domain (CDR3 extended with the reference TRBV7-9 and TRBJ2-7 proteins): DTGVSQNPRHKITKRGQNVTFRCDPISEHNRLYWYRQTLGQGPEFLTYFQNEAQLEKSRLLSDRFSAERPKGSFSTLEIQRTEQGDSAMYLCSSSTGDYRGTYEQYFGPGTRLTVT.